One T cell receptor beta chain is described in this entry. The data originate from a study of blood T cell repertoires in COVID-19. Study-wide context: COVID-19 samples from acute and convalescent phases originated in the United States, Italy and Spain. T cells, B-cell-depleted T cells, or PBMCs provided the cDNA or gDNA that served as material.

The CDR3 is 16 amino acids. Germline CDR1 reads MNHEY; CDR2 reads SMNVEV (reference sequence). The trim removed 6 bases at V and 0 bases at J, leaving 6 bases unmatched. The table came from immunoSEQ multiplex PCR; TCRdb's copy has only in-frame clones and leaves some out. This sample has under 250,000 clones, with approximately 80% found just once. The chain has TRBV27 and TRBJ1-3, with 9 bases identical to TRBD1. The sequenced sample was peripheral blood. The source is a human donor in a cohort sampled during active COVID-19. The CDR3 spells CASSPLDRGSGNTIYF. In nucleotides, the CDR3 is TGTGCCAGCAGCCCACTGGACAGGGGCTCTGGAAACACCATATATTTT.